This T cell receptor (beta chain) was documented in a study of spatial heterogeneity in lung cancer. Study-level findings and limits: Tracking of tumor mutation counts was seen in expanded intratumoral alpha and beta TCR counts.

This clonotype was recorded many times. Its antigen is not known. Individually, TCR cDNA molecules were each labelled with a unique molecular identifier. TCRdb redid the calling of the 5' RACE reads with MiXCR, one entry per CDR3 protein. Of approximately 94,000 distinct CDR3 sequences in the sample, under 4.5% were seen once. Germline-derived CDR1 and CDR2 are DFQATT and SNEGSKA (reference sequence). The CDR3 has 15 residues. The V and J ends lost 0 bases and 6 bases respectively, with 15 bases between them. Time point denoted: sample taken at primary tumor resection. Donation came from around 77 patients with untreated early-stage non-small cell lung cancer. Material for sequencing was whole RNA from tumor, nontumor lung or frozen PBMC, left unsorted.

This clonotype was obtained from a male donor with early-stage non-small cell lung cancer. The chain couples TRBV20-1 to TRBJ2-1, with unresolved D. Source: lung tumor tissue, taken at surgery. The CDR3 spells CSARDRTLASNEQFF. The DNA of the CDR3 is TGCAGTGCTAGAGATCGGACCTTAGCCTCCAATGAGCAGTTCTTC.